This TCR beta chain was observed in a study of blood T cell repertoires in COVID-19. Study-wide background: Acute and convalescent COVID-19 specimens originated in the United States, Italy and Spain. The analysed material was cDNA or gDNA that came from T cells, B-cell-depleted T cells, or PBMCs.

Original methodology: Estimates of nucleated cell counts were drawn from the amplification of reference gene primers. Libraries were prepared by immunoSEQ multiplex PCR; TCRdb keeps only in-frame clonotypes and omits some of them. The D gene and trimming were derived from the DNA, and the V and J assignments and clone size from that table. The table lists a few hundred thousand clones, approximately 80% of them singletons. Per germline, CDR1 LNHDA and CDR2 SQIVND (reference sequence). The CDR3 loop spans 20 amino acids. The V and J ends lost 3 bases and 7 bases, in that order; junction bases with no gene match: 15.

V gene TRBV19 combines with J gene TRBJ2-2, with 15 bases fitting TRBD2. The receptor was derived from a man aged 30-40 years with active or convalescent COVID-19. Sequencing used peripheral blood. The CDR3 loop reads CASSIAGLAGGTLSGGELFF. The DNA for the CDR3 is TGTGCCAGTAGTATTGCGGGACTAGCGGGAGGAACCCTTTCGGGCGGGGAGCTGTTTTTT.